The sequence of this T cell receptor beta chain was determined in a study of T-cell memory formation after mild COVID-19. Study-level information: TCR clustering was largely donor specific.

Worth noting for this clonotype: Its antigen remains unknown.

Study-wide results and limits: Among contracting clones, CD4+ were mainly CM/EM and CD8+ enriched in EMRA.

The CDR3 runs 16 residues. The J segment lost 0 bases and the V segment lost 0 bases, leaving 4 bases of the junction unmatched. CDR1 and CDR2 (germline): MNHNS, SASEGT. 5'RACE primed from the constant segment yielded TCR alpha and TCR beta cDNA libraries bearing sample barcodes and UMIs. A single record per CDR3 protein comes from TCRdb applying MiXCR to the 5' RACE reads. The sample holds about 180,000 distinct CDR3 sequences, approximately 16% seen once. The V and J genes are TRBV6-1 and TRBJ2-5; TRBD1 matches at 7 bases. The TCR originated in an adult woman who had mild COVID-19 (a few samples of this study predate the infection). Cell type and time point are not known. The sample comprised PBMCs or a T cell subset sorted from them (not recorded which). CDR3 region: CASSEAYRGNQETQYF. DNA for the CDR3: TGTGCCAGCAGTGAAGCGTACAGGGGTAACCAAGAGACCCAGTACTTC.